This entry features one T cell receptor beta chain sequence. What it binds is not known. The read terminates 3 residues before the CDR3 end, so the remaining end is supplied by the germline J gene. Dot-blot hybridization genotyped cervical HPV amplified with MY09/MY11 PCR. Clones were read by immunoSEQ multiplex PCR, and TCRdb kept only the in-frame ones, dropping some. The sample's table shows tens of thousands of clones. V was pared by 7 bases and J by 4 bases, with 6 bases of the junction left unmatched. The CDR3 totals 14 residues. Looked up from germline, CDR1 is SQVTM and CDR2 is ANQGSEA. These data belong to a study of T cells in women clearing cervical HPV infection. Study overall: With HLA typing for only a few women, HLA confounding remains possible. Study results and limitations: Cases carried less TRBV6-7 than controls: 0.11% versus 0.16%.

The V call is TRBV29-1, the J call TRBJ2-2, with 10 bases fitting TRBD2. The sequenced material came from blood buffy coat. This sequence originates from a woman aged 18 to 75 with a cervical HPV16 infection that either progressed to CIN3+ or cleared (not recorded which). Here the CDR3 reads CSARTSGATGELFF. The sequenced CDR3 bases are TGCAGCGCTAGGACTAGCGGAGCCACCGGGGAG.